Sequencing of this T cell receptor (beta chain) was carried out in a study of T cells expressing NK-cell markers. Looking at the study overall: Seven of the eight sequenced donors were HCMV-seropositive; one was seronegative.

Study-wide results and caveats: Dominance of the CD3+CD56-NKG2C+ fraction by these clonotypes also held in several donors.

Worth noting for this clonotype: What it recognizes is unknown.

5'RACE template switching with UMIs generated TCR beta cDNA. TCRdb re-called the 5' RACE reads and gives one entry per CDR3 protein, without DNA. The sample data list 350,000 to 450,000 distinct CDR3 sequences. The CDR3 is made up of 16 amino acids. Germline CDR1 is SEHNR and CDR2 is FQNEAQ (reference sequence). The source material was blood T cells: a sorted CD56 or NKG2C T cell subset, CD4+ or CD8+ T cells, or bulk PBMC T cells (not recorded which). The V call is TRBV7-9, the J call TRBJ2-2; TCRdb's assignment of TRBD1 cannot be checked, as there is no DNA. The receptor was isolated from a man aged 18 to 69 in good health. CDR3 residues: CASSPGPGTGLGELFF.